Following are 22 T cell receptor beta chains from one sample sequenced in a study of cytotoxic CD8 clonotypes in ibrutinib-treated CLL (dated by TCRdb to the early 2020s). To prepare the library, the immunoSEQ multiplex PCR assay was applied. Drawn from immuneACCESS, this table holds only the in-frame rearrangements with V and J called that TCRdb kept. Clones are partly lost; checked studies trace under half to an unresolved V gene and leave the rest unexplained. For this sample there are about 97,000 clones; 75% to 80% appear just once. Around 23% of the sample is taken by the ten largest. The time point label for this specimen denotes: approximately 25 months on ibrutinib. The source was PBMCs, collected after 24 months of ibrutinib treatment. These receptors were taken from a human donor with chronic lymphocytic leukemia.

The chain is built from TRBV28 and TRBJ2-7, with 7 bases aligning to TRBD1. Looked up from germline, CDR1 is MDHEN and CDR2 is SYDVKM. The junction had 16 bases not matched to a gene; V was cut back by 5 bases and J by 6 bases. This CDR3 region has 16 residues. This chain's CDR3 is CASSPSTGIATLEQYF. The CDR3 DNA is TGTGCCAGCAGTCCATCGACAGGGATAGCAACTCTCGAGCAGTACTTC.

The chain recombines TRBV18 with TRBJ1-4, with D uncertain. Between the trimmed V and J ends, which lost 3 bases and 2 bases, there was a span of 10 bases. Germline CDR1 is KGHSH and CDR2 is LQKENI. The CDR3 loop spans 15 amino acids. Written as DNA, the CDR3 is TGTGCCAGCTCACCGGGTGGGCAGACTAATGAAAAACTGTTTTTT. It is translated as CASSPGGQTNEKLFF.

J is TRBJ1-1 and V is TRBV18, with a weak D call TRBD1 (6 bases). The CDR3 consists of 16 residues. The ends were cut back, 6 bases at V and 0 bases at J, with 17 bases in the middle. Germline-derived CDR1 and CDR2 are KGHSH and LQKENI. The CDR3 sequence is CASSNDRTQMNTEAFF. The CDR3 coding sequence is TGTGCCAGCTCCAACGACAGGACGCAAATGAACACTGAAGCTTTCTTT.

The CDR3 loop reads CASSMGLSTDTQYF. The CDR3 bases are TGTGCCAGTAGTATGGGGCTGAGCACAGATACGCAGTATTTT. The chain joins TRBV19 to TRBJ2-3; a possible D gene is TRBD1 (5 bases). V lost 3 bases and J 0 bases, leaving 7 bases between the germline ends. CDR3 length: 14 residues. Germline-derived CDR1 and CDR2 are LNHDA and SQIVND (reference sequence).

The CDR3 coding sequence is TGTGCCAGCAGTCCCGTGGGGGCGCGGGGCTATGGCTACACCTTC. This codes for CASSPVGARGYGYTF. The chain uses TRBV27 and TRBJ1-2, with a possible D match to TRBD1 (6 bases). V was trimmed by 5 bases and J by 4 bases, leaving 17 bases between them. The CDR3 has 15 amino acids. Germline-derived CDR1 and CDR2 are MNHEY and SMNVEV (reference sequence).

This clone appeared a single time. This chain connects TRBV28 to TRBJ1-3, with D perhaps matching TRBD1 (5 bases). The CDR3 consists of 17 residues. CDR1 MDHEN and CDR2 SYDVKM come from the germline V gene. The V end lost 3 bases, the J end lost 4 bases, and 19 bases lay between the germline ends. The CDR3 sequence: CASSFLDTVPGGNTIYF. CDR3 sequence (DNA): TGTGCCAGCAGTTTTCTGGACACAGTACCGGGAGGAAACACCATATATTTT.

This chain links TRBV6-5 with TRBJ2-7; D is undetermined. Per the germline V gene, CDR1 is MNHEY and CDR2 is SVGAGI. Deletions cut 5 bases from V and 7 bases from J, with 18 bases between. This CDR3 is built from 14 residues. CDR3 in amino acids: CASSPRTLMKEQYF. The CDR3 DNA follows: TGTGCCAGCAGTCCGAGGACCCTAATGAAGGAGCAGTACTTC.

V and J are TRBV28 and TRBJ2-7; 7 bases map to TRBD1. Germline V CDR1 and CDR2: MDHEN, SYDVKM. Trimming took 2 bases from V and 4 from J; bases not matched to a gene: 8. The CDR3 extends over 15 amino acids. The CDR3 sequence: CASSLGGQRQYEQYF. The DNA for the CDR3 is TGTGCCAGCAGTTTAGGGGGACAGAGGCAATACGAGCAGTACTTC.

The chain employs TRBV11-2 and TRBJ1-1; 11 bases map to TRBD1. V trimming: 4 bases; J trimming: 5 bases; junction bases outside the gene matches: 3. Per the germline V gene, CDR1 is SGHAT and CDR2 is FQNNGV. The length of the CDR3 is 14 residues. In nucleotides, the CDR3 is TGTGCCAGCAGCTGGGGACAGGGGGGAACTGAAGCTTTCTTT. This gives the protein CASSWGQGGTEAFF.

The rearrangement uses TRBV5-6 and TRBJ1-2; 7 nucleotides agree with TRBD1. The CDR3 covers 13 residues. Trimming cost V 2 bases and J 8 bases; bases outside gene matches: 6. The V gene's germline CDR1 is SGHDT and CDR2 YYEEEE. CDR3 coding DNA: TGTGCCAGCAGCTTTGACAGGGTCGGAGGCTACACCTTC. Translated: CASSFDRVGGYTF.

The rearrangement uses TRBV5-6 and TRBJ2-6, with D possibly called TRBD1 or TRBD2 (5 bases each). The CDR3 runs to 16 residues. Germline V gene lookup returns CDR1 SGHDT and CDR2 YYEEEE. V was trimmed by 4 bases and J by 4 bases, leaving 15 bases between them. The CDR3 DNA follows: TGTGCCAGCAGCACGGGACGCCTGGTCGGGGCCAACGTCCTGACTTTC. Translation gives CASSTGRLVGANVLTF.

The V and J genes are TRBV27 and TRBJ2-1; 11 bases fit TRBD2. V gave up 5 bases and J gave up 4 bases; unmatched junction bases: 4. The germline gives CDR1 MNHEY, CDR2 SMNVEV (reference sequence). The CDR3 covers 15 residues. CDR3 coding DNA: TGTGCCAGCAGTCCCGGACTAGCGGGTTACAATGAGCAGTTCTTC. Its protein is CASSPGLAGYNEQFF.

This chain joins TRBV7-9 and TRBJ1-4; 8 nucleotides match TRBD1. The ends lost 5 bases at V and 8 bases at J; junction bases unmatched: 10. The CDR3 extends over 15 amino acids. Germline loops: CDR1 SEHNR, CDR2 FQNEAQ (reference sequence). The CDR3 region has the DNA TGTGCCAGCAGCAATGGACAGGGTTCAGGCGAAAAACTGTTTTTT. It encodes CASSNGQGSGEKLFF.

The rearrangement joins TRBV5-1 to TRBJ2-7; 11 bases line up with TRBD2. The germline V gene encodes CDR1 SGHRS and CDR2 YFSETQ. V trimming: 3 bases; J trimming: 2 bases; junction bases outside the gene matches: 13. The CDR3 is 18 residues long. The CDR3 reads CASSSPPGLAALPYEQYF. The CDR3 DNA follows: TGCGCCAGCAGCTCACCGCCGGGACTAGCGGCCCTTCCCTACGAGCAGTACTTC.

The V gene is TRBV21-1, the J gene TRBJ2-2. TRBV21-1 is a documented pseudogene. The CDR3 runs 12 residues. This CDR3 reads CASSANTGELFF. The CDR3 DNA sequence: TGTGCCAGCAGTGCGAACACCGGGGAGCTGTTTTTT.

The chain couples TRBV11-2 to TRBJ2-5; TRBD2 agrees at 7 bases. This CDR3 is 13 amino acids long. V was pared by 5 bases and J by 5 bases, with 5 bases of the junction left unmatched. Germline V CDR1 and CDR2: SGHAT, FQNNGV. CDR3 nucleotide sequence: TGTGCCAGCAGCCCGGGACTAAGGGAGACCCAGTACTTC. It is translated as CASSPGLRETQYF.

The CDR3 loop is CASSQDRQNTGELFF. The CDR3 coding sequence is TGCGCCAGCAGCCAAGATCGGCAAAACACCGGGGAGCTGTTTTTT. The chain uses TRBV4-3 and TRBJ2-2; D not resolved. This CDR3 spans 15 amino acids. V was pared by 0 bases and J by 2 bases, with 7 bases between. The germline V gene has CDR1 LGHNA and CDR2 YSLEER.

This chain joins TRBV27 and TRBJ1-5; a weak D match, TRBD1 (5 bases). Trimming shortened V by 8 bases and J by 4 bases, and 15 bases separated the two germline ends. The germline V gene encodes CDR1 MNHEY and CDR2 SMNVEV (reference sequence). This CDR3 spans 14 amino acids. The CDR3 DNA is TGTGCCAGCGGAACCGGGGCCCTAAATCAGCCCCAGCATTTT. Its protein is CASGTGALNQPQHF.

This clone was detected once. The chain employs TRBV28 and TRBJ2-3; 10 bases line up with TRBD2. The CDR3 runs 15 residues. In germline, CDR1 is MDHEN, CDR2 SYDVKM. With 2 bases clipped from V and 4 bases from J, the junction kept 3 bases outside the gene matches. Here the CDR3 DNA reads TGTGCCAGCAGTTTAACTAGCGGGATGGCAGATACGCAGTATTTT. Its protein is CASSLTSGMADTQYF.

This chain links TRBV5-4 with TRBJ2-1, with TRBD2 identical over 15 bases. CDR3 size: 17 residues. Germline V gives CDR1 SGHNT, CDR2 YYREEE (reference sequence). The V gene end was trimmed by 3 bases and the J gene end by 6 bases; junction bases not matched to a gene: 7. The CDR3 spells CASSSRTSGRGANEQFF. CDR3 DNA: TGTGCCAGCAGCTCGCGGACTAGCGGGAGGGGGGCCAATGAGCAGTTCTTC.

This clone appeared a single time. This rearrangement joins TRBV6-1 to TRBJ2-7; 12 positions agree with TRBD2. This CDR3 contains 15 residues. Germline-derived CDR1 and CDR2 are MNHNS and SASEGT. The trim removed 5 bases at V and 7 bases at J, leaving 9 bases unmatched. CDR3 in DNA: TGTGCCAGCAGTCTCCGACTAGCGGGAGAGCGAGAGCAGTACTTC. Its protein is CASSLRLAGEREQYF.

This clone was picked up many times. The chain is built from TRBV5-6 and TRBJ2-2; D ambiguous. Trimming removed 0 bases from V and 2 bases from J, with 5 bases in between. Germline V gene data show CDR1 as SGHDT and CDR2 as YYEEEE. This CDR3 is built from 14 residues. DNA of the CDR3: TGTGCCAGCAGCTTGGGTCTTAACACCGGGGAGCTGTTTTTT. Protein sequence: CASSLGLNTGELFF.